This T cell receptor (beta chain) was documented in a study of blood T cells in healthy people across ages. Each sample gave at least 6 million isolated PBMCs. Trimming removed 5 bases at V and 0 bases at J, with 14 bases between. This CDR3 comprises 15 residues. The authors ran a second PCR of 7 to 11 cycles using a sample-barcoded 5' primer and a J-beta primer mix. Via MiXCR, TCRdb re-called the 5' RACE reads, giving one row per CDR3 protein. The table has 1.5 million to 2 million distinct CDR3 sequences, about 28% seen once. V and J are TRBV12-3 or TRBV12-4 and TRBJ2-7; D may match TRBD1 or TRBD2 (5 bases each). The clonotype originates from a woman in her thirties in good health. The sample was blood. The CDR3, as DNA: TGTGCCAGCAGTAACTCCGGGGCTCACTCCTACGAGCAGTACTTC. The encoded protein is CASSNSGAHSYEQYF.